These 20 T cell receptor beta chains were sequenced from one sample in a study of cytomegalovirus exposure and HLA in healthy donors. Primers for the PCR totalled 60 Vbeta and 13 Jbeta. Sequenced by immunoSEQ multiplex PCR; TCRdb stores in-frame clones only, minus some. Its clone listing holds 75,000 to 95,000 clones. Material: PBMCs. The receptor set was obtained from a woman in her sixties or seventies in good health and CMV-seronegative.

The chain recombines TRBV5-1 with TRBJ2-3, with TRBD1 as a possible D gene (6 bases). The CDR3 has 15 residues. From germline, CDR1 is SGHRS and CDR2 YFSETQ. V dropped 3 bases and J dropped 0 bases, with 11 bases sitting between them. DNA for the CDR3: TGCGCCAGCAGCTCCCAGACAGGCAGCACAGATACGCAGTATTTT. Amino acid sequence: CASSSQTGSTDTQYF.

This CDR3 is CASSLWFGLGGAANTGELFF. CDR3 nucleotides: TGTGCCAGCAGTTTATGGTTTGGGCTAGGGGGCGCCGCGAACACCGGGGAGCTGTTTTTT. The chain couples TRBV28 to TRBJ2-2; 7 bases map to TRBD1. V lost 0 bases to trimming and J lost 0 bases; unmatched junction nucleotides: 13. The germline V gene has CDR1 MDHEN and CDR2 SYDVKM. CDR3 length: 20 residues.

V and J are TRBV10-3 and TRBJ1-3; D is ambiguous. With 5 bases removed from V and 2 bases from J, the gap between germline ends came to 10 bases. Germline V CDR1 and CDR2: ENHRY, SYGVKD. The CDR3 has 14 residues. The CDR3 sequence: CAISTGEAGNTIYF. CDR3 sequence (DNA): TGTGCCATCAGTACTGGGGAGGCTGGAAACACCATATATTTT.

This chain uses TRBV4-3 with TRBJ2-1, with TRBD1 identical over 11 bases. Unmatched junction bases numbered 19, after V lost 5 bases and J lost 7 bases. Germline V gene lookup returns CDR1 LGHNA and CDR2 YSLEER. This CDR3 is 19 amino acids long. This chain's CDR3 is CASSTRDRGFLGGLNEQFF. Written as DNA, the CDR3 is TGCGCCAGCAGCACCCGGGACAGGGGGTTCCTTGGCGGATTGAATGAGCAGTTCTTC.

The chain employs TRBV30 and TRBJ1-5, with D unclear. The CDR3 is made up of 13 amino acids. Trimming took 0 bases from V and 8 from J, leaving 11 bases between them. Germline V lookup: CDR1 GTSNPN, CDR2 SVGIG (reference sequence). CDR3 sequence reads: CAWSVSYKEPQHF. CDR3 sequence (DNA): TGTGCCTGGAGTGTTTCGTACAAAGAGCCCCAGCATTTT.

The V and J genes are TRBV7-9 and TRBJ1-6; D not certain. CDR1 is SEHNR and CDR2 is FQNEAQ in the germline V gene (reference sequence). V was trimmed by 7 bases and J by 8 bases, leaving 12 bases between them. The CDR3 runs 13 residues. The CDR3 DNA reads TGTGCCAGCACCACTTATGAGGATTCACCCCTCCACTTT. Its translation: CASTTYEDSPLHF.

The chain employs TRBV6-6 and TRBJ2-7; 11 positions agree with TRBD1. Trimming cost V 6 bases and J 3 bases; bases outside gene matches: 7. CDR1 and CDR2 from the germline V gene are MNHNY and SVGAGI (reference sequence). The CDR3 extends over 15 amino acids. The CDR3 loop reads CASRQSGTGGYEQYF. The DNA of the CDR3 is TGTGCCAGCAGGCAGTCCGGGACAGGGGGCTACGAGCAGTACTTC.

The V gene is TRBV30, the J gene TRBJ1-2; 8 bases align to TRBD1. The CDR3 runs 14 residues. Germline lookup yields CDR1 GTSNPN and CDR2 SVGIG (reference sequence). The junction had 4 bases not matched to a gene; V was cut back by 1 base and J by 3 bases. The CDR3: CAWSGTGSYYGYTF. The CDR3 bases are TGTGCCTGGAGTGGGACAGGGAGCTACTATGGCTACACCTTC. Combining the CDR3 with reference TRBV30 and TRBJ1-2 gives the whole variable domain SQTIHQWPATLVQPVGSPLSLECTVEGTSNPNLYWYRQAAGRGLQLLFYSVGIGQISSEVPQNLSASRPQDRQFILSSKKLLLSDSGFYLCAWSGTGSYYGYTFGSGTRLTVV.

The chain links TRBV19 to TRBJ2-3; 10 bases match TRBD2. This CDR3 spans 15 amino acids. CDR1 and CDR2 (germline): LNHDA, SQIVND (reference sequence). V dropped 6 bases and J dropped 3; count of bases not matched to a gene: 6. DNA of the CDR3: TGTGCCAGTAGCTCACTAGCGGGAACGACAGATACGCAGTATTTT. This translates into CASSSLAGTTDTQYF.

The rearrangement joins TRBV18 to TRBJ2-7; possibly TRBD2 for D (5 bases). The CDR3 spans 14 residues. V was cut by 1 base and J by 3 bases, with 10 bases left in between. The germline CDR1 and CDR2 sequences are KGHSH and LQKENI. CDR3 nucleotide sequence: TGTGCCAGCTCACCACGCCCTAGCAGCTACGAGCAGTACTTC. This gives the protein CASSPRPSSYEQYF.

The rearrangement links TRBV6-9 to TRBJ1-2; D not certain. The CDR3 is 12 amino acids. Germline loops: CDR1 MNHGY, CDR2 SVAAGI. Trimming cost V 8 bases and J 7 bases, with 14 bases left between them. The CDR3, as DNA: TGTGCCAGCGTACTTTCCCCCGGTGGCTACACCTTC. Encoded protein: CASVLSPGGYTF.

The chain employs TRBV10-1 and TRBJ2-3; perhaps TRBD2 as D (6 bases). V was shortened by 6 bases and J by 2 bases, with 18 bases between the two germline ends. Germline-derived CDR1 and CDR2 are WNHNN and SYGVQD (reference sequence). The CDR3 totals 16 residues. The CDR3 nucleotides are TGCGCCAGCAGCGGAGTCGGGGGACTTGCCACAGATACGCAGTATTTT. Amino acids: CASSGVGGLATDTQYF.

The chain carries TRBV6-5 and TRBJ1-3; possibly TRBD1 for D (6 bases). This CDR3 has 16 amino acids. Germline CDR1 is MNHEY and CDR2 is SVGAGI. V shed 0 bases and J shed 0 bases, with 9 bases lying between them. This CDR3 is CASSYSTGLSGNTIYF. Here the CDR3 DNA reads TGTGCCAGCAGTTACTCTACAGGGCTCTCTGGAAACACCATATATTTT.

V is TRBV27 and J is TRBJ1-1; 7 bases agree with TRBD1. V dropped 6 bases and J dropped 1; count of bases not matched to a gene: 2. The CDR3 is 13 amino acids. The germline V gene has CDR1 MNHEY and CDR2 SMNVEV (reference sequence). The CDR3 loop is CASRHRGNTEAFF. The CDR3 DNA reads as TGTGCCAGCAGGCACAGGGGGAACACTGAAGCTTTCTTT.

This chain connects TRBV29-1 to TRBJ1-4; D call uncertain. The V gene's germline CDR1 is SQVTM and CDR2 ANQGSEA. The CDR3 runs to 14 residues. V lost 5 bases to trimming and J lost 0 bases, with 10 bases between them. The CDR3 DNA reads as TGCAGCGTTCACCCTAGAGCAACTAATGAAAAACTGTTTTTT. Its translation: CSVHPRATNEKLFF. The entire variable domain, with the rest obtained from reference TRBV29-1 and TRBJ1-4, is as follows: SAVISQKPSRDICQRGTSLTIQCQVDSQVTMMFWYRQQPGQSLTLIATANQGSEATYESGFVIDKFPISRPNLTFSTLTVSNMSPEDSSIYLCSVHPRATNEKLFFGSGTQLSVL.

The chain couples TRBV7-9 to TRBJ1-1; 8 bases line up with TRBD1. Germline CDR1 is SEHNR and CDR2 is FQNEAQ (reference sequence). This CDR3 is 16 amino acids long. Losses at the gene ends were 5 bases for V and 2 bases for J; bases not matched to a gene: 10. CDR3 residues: CASSLGQGIRNTEAFF. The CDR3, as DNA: TGTGCCAGCAGCCTCGGACAGGGCATTCGAAACACTGAAGCTTTCTTT.

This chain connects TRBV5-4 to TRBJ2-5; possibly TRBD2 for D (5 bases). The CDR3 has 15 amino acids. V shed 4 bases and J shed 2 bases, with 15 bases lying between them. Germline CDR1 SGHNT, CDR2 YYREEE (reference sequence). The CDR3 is CASSPSGGRQETQYF. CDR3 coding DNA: TGTGCCAGCAGCCCCTCGGGCGGGCGGCAAGAGACCCAGTACTTC.

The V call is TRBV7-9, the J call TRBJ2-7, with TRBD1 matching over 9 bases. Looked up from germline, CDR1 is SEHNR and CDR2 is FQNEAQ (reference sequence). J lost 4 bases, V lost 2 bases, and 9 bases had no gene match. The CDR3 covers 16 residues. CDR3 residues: CASSLPGTGIRYEQYF. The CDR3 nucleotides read TGTGCCAGCAGCTTACCCGGGACAGGGATTAGGTACGAGCAGTACTTC.

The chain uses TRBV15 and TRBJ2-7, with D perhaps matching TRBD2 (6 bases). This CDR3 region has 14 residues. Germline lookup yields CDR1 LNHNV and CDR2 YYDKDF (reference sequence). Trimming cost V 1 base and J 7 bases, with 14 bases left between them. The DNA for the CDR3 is TGTGCCACCAGCAGAGGAGGGTTAGGAGGGGAGCAGTACTTC. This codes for CATSRGGLGGEQYF. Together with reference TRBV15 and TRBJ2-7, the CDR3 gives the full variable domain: DAMVIQNPRYQVTQFGKPVTLSCSQTLNHNVMYWYQQKSSQAPKLLFHYYDKDFNNEADTPDNFQSRRPNTSFCFLDIRSPGLGDTAMYLCATSRGGLGGEQYFGPGTRLTVT.

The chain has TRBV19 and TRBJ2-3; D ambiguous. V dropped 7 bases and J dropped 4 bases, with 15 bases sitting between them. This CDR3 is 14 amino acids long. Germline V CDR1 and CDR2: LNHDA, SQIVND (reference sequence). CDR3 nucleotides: TGTGCCAGTACCCCTGAGCAGCTAGCAGATACGCAGTATTTT. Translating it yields CASTPEQLADTQYF.